This T cell receptor beta chain came from a study of blood T cell repertoires in COVID-19. Study overall: PBMCs, B-cell-depleted T cells, or T cells were the source of the cDNA or gDNA that made up the material.

The CDR3 spans 15 residues. After removal of 5 bases from V and 5 bases from J, the junction contained 11 bases not matched to a gene. Germline loops: CDR1 SGHAT, CDR2 FQNNGV. Here immunoSEQ multiplex PCR was the method, and the copy in TCRdb shows in-frame clones only, minus some. The table shows approximately 93,000 clones, with around 88% occurring only once. The receptor was isolated from a man aged 55 to 70 with acute or convalescent COVID-19. This sequence joins TRBV11-2 and TRBJ2-5; 7 bases are shared with TRBD2. The source material was peripheral blood. In DNA form, the CDR3 reads TGTGCCAGCAGCCCCCCCCGACTAGCAGGCGAGACCCAGTACTTC. Protein sequence: CASSPPRLAGETQYF.